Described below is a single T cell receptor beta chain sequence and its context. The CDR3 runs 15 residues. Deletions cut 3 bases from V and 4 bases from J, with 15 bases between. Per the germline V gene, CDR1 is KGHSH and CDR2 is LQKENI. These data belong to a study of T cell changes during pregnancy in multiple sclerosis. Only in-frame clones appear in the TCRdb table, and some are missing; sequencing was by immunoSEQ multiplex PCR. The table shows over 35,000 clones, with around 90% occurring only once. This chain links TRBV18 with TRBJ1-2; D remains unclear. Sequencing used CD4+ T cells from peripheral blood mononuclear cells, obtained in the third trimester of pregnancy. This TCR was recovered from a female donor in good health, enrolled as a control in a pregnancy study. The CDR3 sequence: CASSPTLMSPYGYTF. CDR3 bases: TGTGCCAGCTCACCGACACTGATGAGTCCCTATGGCTACACCTTC.